What follows is one TCR beta chain and its context. Enrollees, about 18 to 90 years old, lived in 25 or so US areas. All recovered Cohort 3 donors got two negative PCRs, got clearance, or saw symptom resolution. The data stem from a study of blood T cell repertoires in COVID-19. Some clones are missing from TCRdb's copy, which holds only in-frame ones; the method was immunoSEQ multiplex PCR. The data show 370,000 or so clones, around 87% seen once. Germline V gene lookup returns CDR1 LNHDA and CDR2 SQIVND (reference sequence). J gave up 2 bases and V 0 bases, and 4 bases lay outside the gene matches. The CDR3 totals 17 residues.

The V and J genes are TRBV19 and TRBJ2-3; TRBD1 agrees at 11 bases. This receptor was identified in a young man who had recovered from COVID-19. Sequenced sample: PBMCs or T cells enriched from blood (not recorded which). CDR3 in DNA: TGTGCCAGTAGTATAGATTCCGGACAGGGGGCCACAGATACGCAGTATTTT. Translating gives CASSIDSGQGATDTQYF.